This TCR beta chain came from a study of molecular identifiers for immune sequencing clone quantification. With RNA at 10%, 30% or 50%, naive CD8 libraries came from roughly 20,000 to 1,000,000 sorted cells. CD8+CD4-CCR7+CD45RA+ cells were sorted as naive CD8 T cells. Bulk TCR libraries used previously described methods and listed TCR primers. One entry per CDR3 protein, called by TCRdb with MiXCR from the PCR reads. In the table there are 50,000 to 75,000 distinct CDR3 sequences, around 19% of which are singletons. Details on this clonotype: A much larger clone sits a single nucleotide away, making a read error possible.

The V end was cut by 4 bases, the J end by 2 bases, with 19 bases between. The CDR3 contains 16 residues. In germline, CDR1 is SGDLS, CDR2 YYNGEE. The V and J genes are TRBV9 and TRBJ2-7, with D perhaps matching TRBD1 (6 bases). The sequence derives from a human donor in good health. Some libraries in this study had Jurkat cell RNA spiked in. Sequencing was carried out using naive CD8+ T cells from blood, with Jurkat cell RNA spiked in. Subset noted: FACS-sorted CD8+CD4-CCR7+CD45RA+ naive T cells. The CDR3 loop is CASSPEGVYSAYEQYF. Written as DNA, the CDR3 is TGTGCCAGCAGCCCAGAGGGGGTGTACAGCGCCTACGAGCAGTACTTC.